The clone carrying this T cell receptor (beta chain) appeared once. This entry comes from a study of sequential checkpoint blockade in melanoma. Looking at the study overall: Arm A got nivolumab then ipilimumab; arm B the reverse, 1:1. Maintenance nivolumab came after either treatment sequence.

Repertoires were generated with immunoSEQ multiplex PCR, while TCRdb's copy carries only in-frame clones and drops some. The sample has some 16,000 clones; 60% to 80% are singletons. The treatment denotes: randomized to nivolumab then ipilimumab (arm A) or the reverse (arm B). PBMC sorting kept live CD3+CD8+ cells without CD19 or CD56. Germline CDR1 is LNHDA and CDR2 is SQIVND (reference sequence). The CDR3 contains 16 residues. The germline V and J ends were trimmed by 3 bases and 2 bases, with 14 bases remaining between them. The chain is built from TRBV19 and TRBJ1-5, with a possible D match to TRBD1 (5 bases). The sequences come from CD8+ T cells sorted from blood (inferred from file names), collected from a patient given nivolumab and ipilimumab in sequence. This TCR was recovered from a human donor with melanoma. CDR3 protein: CASSIRSGDGNQPQHF. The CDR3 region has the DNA TGTGCCAGTAGTATTAGATCGGGGGATGGCAATCAGCCCCAGCATTTT.